This TCR beta chain was recovered during a study of blood T cell repertoires in COVID-19. Study in general: Whether acute or convalescent, the COVID-19 samples came from the United States, Italy and Spain. Sources were T cells, B-cell-depleted T cells, or PBMCs; the material itself was cDNA or gDNA.

Original data processing: Estimated nucleated cell counts came from reference gene primer amplification. Some clones are missing from TCRdb's copy, which holds only in-frame ones; the method was immunoSEQ multiplex PCR. The V and J calls and clone size come from that table; D and trimming were worked out from the DNA. The table shows 50,000 to 70,000 clones, with less than 85% occurring only once. CDR1 is MNHEY, CDR2 SVGEGT, per germline. The CDR3 spans 18 residues. The V gene lost 3 bases and the J gene lost 4 bases, with 23 bases spanning the gap. V and J are TRBV6-2 or TRBV6-3 and TRBJ2-3, with a tentative D call TRBD2 (6 bases). The sequence was obtained from a man between 65 and 85 years old with active COVID-19. Sequencing used peripheral blood. The CDR3 DNA follows: TGTGCCAGCAGTTATTACGGGGGTTCGGGAGAATACGCAGATACGCAGTATTTT. The encoded protein is CASSYYGGSGEYADTQYF.